What follows is one T cell receptor (beta chain) and its context. Its antigen is unidentified. Assay: immunoSEQ multiplex PCR; the TCRdb copy retains only in-frame clones and omits some. The data contain 150,000 or so clones, over 80% of them singletons. Analysis merged second doses at about 4 or about 12 weeks. The CDR3 is 14 residues long. Germline V lookup: CDR1 SEHNR, CDR2 FQNEAQ (reference sequence). The J segment lost 4 bases and the V segment lost 6 bases, leaving 5 bases of the junction unmatched. This sample is part of a study of T cell responses to AZD1222 COVID-19 vaccine. Study-wide results and limits: Clonal diversity was possibly underestimated; the donors were predominantly white British and more often female. Following two doses of AZD1222, Spike-specific TCR breadth and depth rose. After the peak T cell response, and only then, were repertoires sampled.

J is TRBJ1-5 and V is TRBV7-9; 8 bases are shared with TRBD1. The specimen was peripheral blood, collected 28 days after the second AZD1222 dose. This receptor was identified in an adult who received the AZD1222 COVID-19 vaccine. The CDR3 is CASSQGQGNQPQHF. The CDR3 nucleotides read TGTGCCAGCAGTCAAGGACAGGGTAATCAGCCCCAGCATTTT.